The clone carrying this T cell receptor beta chain occurred many times. Its antigen is undetermined. The entry originates in a study of spatial heterogeneity in lung cancer. There are 11 residues in the CDR3. Germline values: CDR1 MNHEY, CDR2 SVGEGT. Trimming pared 6 bases from V and 7 bases from J, leaving 10 bases between. Specified time point: sample taken at primary tumor resection. Notes on the study in general: Counts of expanded alpha and beta TCRs within tumors tracked the tumor nonsynonymous mutation count.

From the 5' RACE reads, TCRdb called clonotypes with MiXCR, one entry per CDR3 protein. Of 20,000 to 25,000 distinct CDR3 sequences listed, more than 4.5% are singletons. This sequence originates from a male donor with early-stage non-small cell lung cancer. The specimen was lung tumor tissue, collected at surgery. The genes are TRBV6-2 or TRBV6-3 and TRBJ2-7; D remains unclear. CDR3 in DNA: TGTGCCAGCAGCTCCCTCGAAGAGCAGTACTTC. It specifies CASSSLEEQYF.